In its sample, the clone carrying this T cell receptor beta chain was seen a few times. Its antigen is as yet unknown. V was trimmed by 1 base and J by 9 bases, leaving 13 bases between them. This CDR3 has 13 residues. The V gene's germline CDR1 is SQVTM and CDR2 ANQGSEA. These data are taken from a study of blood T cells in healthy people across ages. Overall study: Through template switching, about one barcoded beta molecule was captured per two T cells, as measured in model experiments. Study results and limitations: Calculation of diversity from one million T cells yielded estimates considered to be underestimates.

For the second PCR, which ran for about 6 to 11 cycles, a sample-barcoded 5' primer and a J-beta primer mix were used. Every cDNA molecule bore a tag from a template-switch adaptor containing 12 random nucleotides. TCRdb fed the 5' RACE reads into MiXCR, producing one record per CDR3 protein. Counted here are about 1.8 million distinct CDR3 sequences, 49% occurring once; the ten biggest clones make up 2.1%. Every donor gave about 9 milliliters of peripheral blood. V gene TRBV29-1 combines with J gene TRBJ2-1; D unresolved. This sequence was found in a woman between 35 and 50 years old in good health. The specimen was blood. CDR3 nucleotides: TGCAGCGTTGAAGGTCGCCTGGTAGGTGAGCAGTTCTTC. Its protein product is CSVEGRLVGEQFF.